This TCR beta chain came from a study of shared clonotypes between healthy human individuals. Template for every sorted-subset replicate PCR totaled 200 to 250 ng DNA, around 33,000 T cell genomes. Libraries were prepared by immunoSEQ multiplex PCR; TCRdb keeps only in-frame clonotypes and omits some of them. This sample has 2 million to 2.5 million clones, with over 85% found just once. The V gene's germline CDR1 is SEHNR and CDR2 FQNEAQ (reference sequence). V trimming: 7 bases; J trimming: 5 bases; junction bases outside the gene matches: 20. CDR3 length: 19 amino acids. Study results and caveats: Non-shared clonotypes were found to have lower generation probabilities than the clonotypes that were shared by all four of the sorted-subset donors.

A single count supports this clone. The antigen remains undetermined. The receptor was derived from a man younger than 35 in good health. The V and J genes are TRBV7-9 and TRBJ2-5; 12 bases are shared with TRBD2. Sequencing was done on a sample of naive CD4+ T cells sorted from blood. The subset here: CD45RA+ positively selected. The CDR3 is CASTYGGFITSGRLETQYF. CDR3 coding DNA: TGTGCCAGCACCTATGGTGGGTTTATAACTAGCGGGAGGTTGGAGACCCAGTACTTC.